This T cell receptor beta chain was identified during a study of cytotoxic CD8 clonotypes in ibrutinib-treated CLL. Germline loops: CDR1 SGHAT, CDR2 FQDESV (reference sequence). The CDR3 has 15 residues. V was trimmed by 0 bases and J by 3 bases, leaving 11 bases between them. Sequencing was performed with immunoSEQ multiplex PCR; in TCRdb, only in-frame clones are kept and a portion is missing. The sample has about 200,000 clones, roughly 79% seen once. Here the sequenced sample was PBMCs, taken after 12 months of ibrutinib treatment. This chain connects TRBV11-1 to TRBJ1-1; D gene ambiguous. This TCR was recovered from a human donor with chronic lymphocytic leukemia. DNA of the CDR3: TGTGCCAGCAGCTTAGCAGGGCAGCTAGACACTGAAGCTTTCTTT. It codes for CASSLAGQLDTEAFF.